This T cell receptor (beta chain) emerged from a study of regulatory T cells in long-lasting Graves disease. Time point reported: newly diagnosed GD, antithyroid drugs for less than 3 months. Isolated PBMC RNA provided the starting material for the TCR library. This clonotype was observed many times. TCR beta libraries were built with iRepertoire HTBI primers and Arm-PCR of CDR3 regions. Each CDR3 protein is one row after TCRdb ran MiXCR on the multiplex PCR reads. Among 350,000 to 400,000 distinct CDR3 sequences listed, roughly a sixth were seen once. Germline CDR1 ENHRY, CDR2 SYGVKD. This CDR3 has 14 amino acids. V gave up 10 bases and J gave up 3 bases, with 19 bases separating them.

Sample: peripheral blood mononuclear cells (PBMCs), taken at new diagnosis, from a patient treated with antithyroid drugs. The sequence was collected from a female donor with Graves disease. The chain has TRBV10-3 and TRBJ2-7, with D uncertain. The CDR3 DNA reads TGTGCCACCGGTGCAGGTCTAAGTCTCTACGAGCAGTACTTC. Encoded protein: CATGAGLSLYEQYF.